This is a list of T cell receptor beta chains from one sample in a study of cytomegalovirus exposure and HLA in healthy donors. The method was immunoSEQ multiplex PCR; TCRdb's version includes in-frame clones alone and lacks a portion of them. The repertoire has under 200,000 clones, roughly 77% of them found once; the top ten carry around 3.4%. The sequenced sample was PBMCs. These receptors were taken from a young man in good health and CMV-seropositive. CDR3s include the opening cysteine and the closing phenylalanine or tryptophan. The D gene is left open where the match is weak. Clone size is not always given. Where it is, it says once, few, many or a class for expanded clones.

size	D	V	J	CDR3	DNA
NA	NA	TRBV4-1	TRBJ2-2	CASSQVERLRTGELFF	TGCGCCAGCAGCCAAGTTGAACGACTGCGCACCGGGGAGCTGTTTTTT
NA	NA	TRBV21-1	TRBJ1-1	CASSLGATGSNTEAFF	TGTGCCAGCAGCCTAGGGGCCACAGGTTCGAACACTGAAGCTTTCTTT
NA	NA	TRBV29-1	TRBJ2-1	CSVDILPGGPRSSYNEQFF	TGCAGCGTTGATATTCTACCCGGGGGTCCCAGGAGCTCCTACAATGAGCAGTTCTTC
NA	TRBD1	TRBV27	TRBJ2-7	CASSNGQGGGEQYF	TGTGCCAGCAGCAACGGACAGGGTGGAGGCGAGCAGTACTTC
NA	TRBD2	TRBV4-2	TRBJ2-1	CASTQFAGEGLGNEQFF	TGTGCCAGCACCCAATTCGCGGGGGAAGGTCTCGGCAATGAGCAGTTCTTC
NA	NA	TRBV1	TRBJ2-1	CTSRRLARYNEQFF	TGCACCAGCAGGCGTCTAGCGAGGTACAATGAGCAGTTCTTC
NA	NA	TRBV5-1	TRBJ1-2	CASSSTETVYGYTF	TGCGCCAGCAGCTCGACAGAGACGGTCTATGGCTACACCTTC
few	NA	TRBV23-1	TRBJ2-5	CASRTGLMETQYF	TGCGCCAGCAGGACAGGTTTGATGGAGACCCAGTACTTC
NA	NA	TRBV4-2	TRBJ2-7	CASSQEPQGLSYEQYF	TGTGCCAGCAGCCAAGAACCTCAGGGGCTCTCCTACGAGCAGTACTTC
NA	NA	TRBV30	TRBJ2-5	CAWSVLSGGLKTQYF	TGTGCCTGGAGTGTACTATCGGGGGGCTTGAAGACCCAGTACTTC
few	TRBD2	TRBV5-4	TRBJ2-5	CASSAGLAGSQETQYF	TGTGCCAGCAGCGCCGGACTAGCGGGAAGCCAAGAGACCCAGTACTTC
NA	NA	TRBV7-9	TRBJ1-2	CASSEENPNYGYTF	TGTGCCAGCAGCGAGGAGAACCCTAACTATGGCTACACCTTC
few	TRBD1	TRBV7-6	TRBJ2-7	CASSLTGGAYEQYF	TGTGCCAGCAGCCTTACAGGGGGCGCCTACGAGCAGTACTTC
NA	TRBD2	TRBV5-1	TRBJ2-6	CASSPIGQGLGSSGANVLTF	TGCGCCAGCAGCCCCATAGGCCAAGGACTAGGTTCTTCTGGGGCCAACGTCCTGACTTTC
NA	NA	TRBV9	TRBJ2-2	CASSVDPTVNTGELFF	TGTGCCAGCAGCGTAGACCCGACAGTGAACACCGGGGAGCTGTTTTTT
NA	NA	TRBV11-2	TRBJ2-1	CASSLTGGYNEQFF	TGTGCCAGCAGCTTAACCGGCGGGTACAATGAGCAGTTCTTC
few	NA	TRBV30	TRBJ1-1	CAWSTGGFGEAFF	TGTGCCTGGAGTACCGGGGGGTTCGGTGAAGCTTTCTTT
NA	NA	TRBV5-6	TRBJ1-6	CASSRQTGHGISPLHF	TGTGCCAGCAGCCGCCAAACGGGACACGGGATTTCACCCCTCCACTTT
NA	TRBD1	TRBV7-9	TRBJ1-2	CASSLAAGGYYGYTF	TGTGCCAGCAGCTTAGCTGCAGGGGGCTACTATGGCTACACCTTC
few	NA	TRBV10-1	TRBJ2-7	CASIRQGLFEQYF	TGCGCCAGCATTAGGCAGGGGCTTTTCGAGCAGTACTTC
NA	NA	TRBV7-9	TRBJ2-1	CASSLAGGRYNEQFF	TGTGCCAGCAGCTTAGCGGGGGGTAGGTACAATGAGCAGTTCTTC
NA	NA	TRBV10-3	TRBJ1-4	CAISGQIATNEKLFF	TGTGCCATCAGTGGGCAGATTGCAACTAATGAAAAACTGTTTTTT
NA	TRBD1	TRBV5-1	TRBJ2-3	CASSLQGAGDTQYF	TGCGCCAGCAGCCTACAGGGGGCGGGAGATACGCAGTATTTT
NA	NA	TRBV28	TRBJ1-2	CASSPGRGSYGYTF	TGTGCCAGCAGTCCGGGCAGGGGAAGCTATGGCTACACCTTC
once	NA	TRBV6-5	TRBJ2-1	CASKPPASNEQFF	TGTGCCAGCAAGCCCCCCGCTTCCAATGAGCAGTTCTTC
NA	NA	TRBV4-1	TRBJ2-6	CASSRGVSSGANVLTF	TGCGCCAGCAGCCGAGGAGTGAGCTCTGGGGCCAACGTCCTGACTTTC
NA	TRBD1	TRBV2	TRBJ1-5	CASNPGQSNQPQHF	TGTGCCAGCAATCCGGGACAGAGCAATCAGCCCCAGCATTTT
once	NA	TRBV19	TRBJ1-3	CASNGPERFSGNTIYF	TGTGCCAGTAATGGTCCTGAGCGGTTCTCTGGAAACACCATATATTTT
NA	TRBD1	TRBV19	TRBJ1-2	CASSPRGKGAGNYGYTF	TGTGCCAGTAGTCCCAGGGGAAAGGGGGCGGGAAACTATGGCTACACCTTC
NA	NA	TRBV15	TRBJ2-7	CATSREDRYEQYF	TGTGCCACCAGCAGAGAGGACAGATACGAGCAGTACTTC
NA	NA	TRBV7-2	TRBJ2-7	CASSLGQDNEQYF	TGTGCCAGCAGCTTAGGACAGGATAACGAGCAGTACTTC
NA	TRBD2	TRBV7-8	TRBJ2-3	CASSLIGTSGTDTQYF	TGTGCCAGCAGCTTAATCGGAACTAGCGGCACAGATACGCAGTATTTT
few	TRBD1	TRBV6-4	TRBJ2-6	CASSLTGGSGANVLTF	TGTGCCAGCAGCCTGACAGGGGGCTCTGGGGCCAACGTCCTGACTTTC
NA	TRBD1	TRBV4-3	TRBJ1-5	CASSQDRGRPQHF	TGCGCCAGCAGCCAAGACAGGGGGAGGCCCCAGCATTTT
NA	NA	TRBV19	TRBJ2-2	CASSIMGGGTGELFF	TGTGCCAGTAGTATTATGGGTGGGGGGACCGGGGAGCTGTTTTTT
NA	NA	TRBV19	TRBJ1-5	CASSLVLGAGNQPQHF	TGTGCCAGTAGTCTAGTTTTGGGGGCTGGCAATCAGCCCCAGCATTTT
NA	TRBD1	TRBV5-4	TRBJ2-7	CASSWDRSYEQYF	TGTGCCAGCAGCTGGGACAGATCCTACGAGCAGTACTTC
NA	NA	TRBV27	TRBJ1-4	CASSPGFEKLFF	TGTGCCAGCAGTCCGGGGTTTGAAAAACTGTTTTTT
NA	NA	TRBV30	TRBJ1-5	CAWSVQENQPQHF	TGTGCCTGGAGTGTACAGGAAAATCAGCCCCAGCATTTT
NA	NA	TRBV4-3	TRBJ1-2	CASSQGAGTYGYTF	TGCGCCAGCAGCCAAGGAGCAGGAACGTATGGCTACACCTTC
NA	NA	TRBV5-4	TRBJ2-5	CASSLASSQETQYF	TGTGCCAGCAGCTTGGCTTCCAGCCAAGAGACCCAGTACTTC
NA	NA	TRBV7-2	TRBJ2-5	CASTPPGLETQYF	TGTGCCAGCACCCCCCCGGGGTTAGAGACCCAGTACTTC
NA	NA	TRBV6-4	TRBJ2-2	CASSDATQGGANTGELFF	TGTGCCAGCAGTGACGCAACGCAGGGCGGAGCGAACACCGGGGAGCTGTTTTTT
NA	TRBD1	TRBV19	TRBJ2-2	CASSILSTGGLGELFF	TGTGCCAGTAGTATTTTGTCCACAGGGGGACTCGGGGAGCTGTTTTTT
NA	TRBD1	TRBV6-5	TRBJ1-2	CASRGDRYYGYTF	TGTGCCAGCAGAGGGGACAGATACTATGGCTACACCTTC
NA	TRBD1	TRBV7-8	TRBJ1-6	CASSPQTGLTGSPLHF	TGTGCCAGCAGCCCTCAGACAGGGCTTACGGGGTCACCCCTCCACTTT
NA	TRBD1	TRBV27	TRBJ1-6	CASSRGTGGGGSYNSPLHF	TGTGCCAGCAGTCGCGGGACAGGGGGCGGGGGGTCCTATAATTCACCCCTCCACTTT
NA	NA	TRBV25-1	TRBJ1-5	CASSDFYNQPQHF	TGTGCCAGCAGTGATTTCTACAATCAGCCCCAGCATTTT